Listed below are T cell receptor beta chains from one sample, sequenced in a study of T cell responses to AZD1222 COVID-19 vaccine. Profiling relied on immunoSEQ multiplex PCR, and the TCRdb table lists in-frame clones only, not all of them. The repertoire holds 100,000 to 120,000 clones, about 85% seen once, with around 3.3% in the top ten. The sequencing used peripheral blood, collected on day 0 of AZD1222 vaccination. Source of these receptors: an adult in good health. CDR3s include the opening cysteine and the closing phenylalanine or tryptophan. Fields, in order: J gene, clone size, D gene, V gene, CDR3 protein, CDR3 DNA. D genes are given only for firm matches. Rows may omit the clone size; those that give it use once, few, many or a size class.

TRBJ2-7	NA	TRBD2	TRBV12-3/TRBV12-4	CASIFGTNYEQYF	TGTGCCAGCATCTTCGGGACTAACTACGAGCAGTACTTC
TRBJ1-1	NA	NA	TRBV9	CASSGTSGSEAFF	TGTGCCAGCAGCGGGACCTCGGGGTCTGAAGCTTTCTTT
TRBJ2-3	NA	TRBD1	TRBV10-1	CASSDQGTGSSDTQYF	TGCGCCAGCAGTGACCAAGGGACAGGGTCTTCAGATACGCAGTATTTT
TRBJ2-7	NA	NA	TRBV27	CASSLRGVSVGEQYF	TGTGCCAGCAGTTTAAGGGGGGTGTCAGTTGGCGAGCAGTACTTC
TRBJ2-7	NA	TRBD1	TRBV11-2	CASSLARTGANEQYF	TGTGCCAGCAGCTTAGCACGGACAGGGGCCAACGAGCAGTACTTC
TRBJ2-1	NA	TRBD2	TRBV5-1	CASSLGLAGEREQFF	TGCGCCAGCAGCCTCGGACTAGCGGGAGAGCGTGAGCAGTTCTTC
TRBJ2-5	NA	NA	TRBV29-1	CSVAGQETQYF	TGCAGCGTTGCTGGACAAGAGACCCAGTACTTC
TRBJ1-4	NA	TRBD1	TRBV14	CASSEGRGPPTNEKLFF	TGTGCCAGCAGCGAAGGGAGGGGGCCCCCAACTAATGAAAAACTGTTTTTT
TRBJ1-6	NA	TRBD1	TRBV18	CASSPWGQANSPLHF	TGTGCCAGCTCACCGTGGGGACAGGCTAATTCACCCCTCCACTTT
TRBJ1-5	once	NA	TRBV11-2	CASSLEGVENQPQHF	TGTGCCAGCAGCTTAGAAGGGGTCGAGAATCAGCCCCAGCATTTT
TRBJ2-7	NA	NA	TRBV7-6	CASSLRQASYEQYF	TGTGCCAGCAGCTTAAGGCAGGCCTCCTACGAGCAGTACTTC
TRBJ1-5	NA	NA	TRBV19	CASRDQPNQPQHF	TGTGCCAGTAGGGACCAACCAAATCAGCCCCAGCATTTT
TRBJ2-7	once	NA	TRBV6-5	CASSYSSRGVSYEQYF	TGTGCCAGCAGTTACTCGTCGAGGGGAGTCTCCTACGAGCAGTACTTC
TRBJ2-7	NA	NA	TRBV3-1/TRBV3-2	CASSLLSVGEQYF	TGTGCCAGCAGCCTTCTGAGCGTCGGCGAGCAGTACTTC
TRBJ2-3	once	TRBD2	TRBV29-1	CSVDTGLAASTDTQYF	TGCAGCGTTGATACGGGACTAGCGGCTAGCACAGATACGCAGTATTTT
TRBJ2-5	NA	NA	TRBV7-2	CASTQGTGNQETQYF	TGTGCCAGCACACAAGGGACGGGGAACCAAGAGACCCAGTACTTC
TRBJ1-1	NA	NA	TRBV11-3	CASSAMGSDTEAFF	TGTGCCAGCAGCGCGATGGGATCCGACACTGAAGCTTTCTTT
TRBJ2-1	few	NA	TRBV11-3	CASSLGLYNEQFF	TGTGCCAGCAGCTTAGGATTATACAATGAGCAGTTCTTC
TRBJ1-5	NA	NA	TRBV7-2	CASSLARANQPQHF	TGTGCCAGCAGCTTAGCCAGGGCCAATCAGCCCCAGCATTTT
TRBJ2-5	NA	NA	TRBV12-5	CASANAAPQETQYF	TGTGCTAGTGCCAATGCAGCCCCACAAGAGACCCAGTACTTC
TRBJ2-3	NA	NA	TRBV11-1	CASSDFRGSSTDTQYF	TGTGCCAGCAGTGATTTCCGGGGATCTAGCACAGATACGCAGTATTTT
TRBJ1-2	NA	TRBD1	TRBV19	CASSHQGAKSYGYTF	TGTGCCAGTAGTCATCAGGGGGCAAAATCCTATGGCTACACCTTC
TRBJ1-2	NA	NA	TRBV5-1	CASSLEGDYGYTF	TGCGCCAGCAGCTTGGAAGGGGACTATGGCTACACCTTC
TRBJ2-1	NA	NA	TRBV5-4	CASSLGVFNEQFF	TGTGCCAGCAGCTTGGGGGTGTTTAATGAGCAGTTCTTC
TRBJ2-2	NA	NA	TRBV2	CASSEALRISGELFF	TGTGCCAGCAGTGAAGCGCTTCGCATCTCCGGGGAGCTGTTTTTT
TRBJ1-1	NA	NA	TRBV9	CASSAYFGSADEAFF	TGTGCCAGCAGCGCCTACTTCGGGTCAGCTGATGAAGCTTTCTTT
TRBJ1-1	NA	NA	TRBV29-1	CSVEDTVRTFTEAFF	TGCAGCGTTGAAGACACAGTGCGGACCTTCACTGAAGCTTTCTTT
TRBJ2-7	NA	TRBD2	TRBV7-9	CASSLGTSGTHEQYF	TGTGCCAGCAGCCTCGGGACTAGCGGGACCCACGAGCAGTACTTC
TRBJ2-3	once	TRBD2	TRBV29-1	CSALRAGGPPDTQYF	TGCAGCGCACTAAGGGCGGGAGGGCCGCCAGATACGCAGTATTTT
TRBJ1-1	NA	NA	TRBV29-1	CSATNPVNTEAFF	TGCAGCGCCACAAACCCCGTGAACACTGAAGCTTTCTTT
TRBJ1-1	NA	TRBD1	TRBV6-5	CASSSQGRENTEAFF	TGTGCCAGCAGTTCACAGGGGAGGGAGAACACTGAAGCTTTCTTT
TRBJ1-5	NA	NA	TRBV6-5	CASSYGQGPNQPQHF	TGTGCCAGCAGTTACGGGCAGGGACCCAATCAGCCCCAGCATTTT
TRBJ2-3	once	TRBD2	TRBV7-2	CASTQQVGGASDTQYF	TGTGCCAGCACCCAGCAGGTCGGGGGGGCGTCAGATACGCAGTATTTT
TRBJ2-1	NA	NA	TRBV11-2	CASSLSPLENNEQFF	TGTGCCAGCAGCTTATCCCCACTAGAGAACAATGAGCAGTTCTTC
TRBJ2-5	once	NA	TRBV24-1	CATSDRGRGVGGETQYF	TGTGCCACCAGTGATCGGGGCAGGGGGGTTGGGGGAGAGACCCAGTACTTC
TRBJ1-5	NA	NA	TRBV11-2	CASSLSGHQPQHF	TGTGCCAGCAGCTTATCGGGGCATCAGCCCCAGCATTTT
TRBJ1-1	few	NA	TRBV28	CASTKLERGFNTEAFF	TGTGCCAGCACCAAATTGGAGAGGGGCTTTAACACTGAAGCTTTCTTT
TRBJ1-1	few	NA	TRBV19	CASSWGDPSEAFF	TGTGCCAGTAGTTGGGGAGACCCTTCTGAAGCTTTCTTT
TRBJ2-2	NA	NA	TRBV28	CASSSPNYGAGELFF	TGTGCCAGCAGTTCCCCCAACTACGGCGCCGGGGAGCTGTTTTTT
TRBJ2-1	NA	TRBD2	TRBV27	CASSWAAGVSNEQFF	TGTGCCAGCAGTTGGGCGGCGGGAGTTAGCAATGAGCAGTTCTTC
TRBJ2-5	NA	TRBD2	TRBV9	CASSVVSGGQETQYF	TGTGCCAGCAGCGTAGTAAGCGGGGGCCAAGAGACCCAGTACTTC
TRBJ1-1	once	NA	TRBV6-1	CASSESRRSHTEAFF	TGTGCCAGCAGTGAGAGCAGGCGCTCCCACACTGAAGCTTTCTTT
TRBJ2-7	NA	TRBD2	TRBV3-1/TRBV3-2	CASSQGLAGSYEQYF	TGTGCCAGCAGCCAAGGACTAGCGGGTTCCTACGAGCAGTACTTC
TRBJ1-3	once	NA	TRBV6-1	CASSDRPGNTIYF	TGTGCCAGCAGTGATCGGCCGGGAAACACCATATATTTT